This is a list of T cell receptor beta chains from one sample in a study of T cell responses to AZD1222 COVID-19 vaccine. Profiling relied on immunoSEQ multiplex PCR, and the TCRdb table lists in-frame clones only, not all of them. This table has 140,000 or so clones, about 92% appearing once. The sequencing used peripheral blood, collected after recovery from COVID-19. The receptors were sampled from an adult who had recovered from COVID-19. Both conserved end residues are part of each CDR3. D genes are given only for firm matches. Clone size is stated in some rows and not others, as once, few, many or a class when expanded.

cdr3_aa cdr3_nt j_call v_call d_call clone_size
CASSPTGDPNTEAFF TGCGCCAGCAGCCCAACAGGGGATCCGAACACTGAAGCTTTCTTT TRBJ1-1 TRBV4-1 TRBD1 .
CAISEVGLAGVDEQFF TGTGCCATCAGTGAGGTGGGACTAGCGGGAGTCGATGAGCAGTTCTTC TRBJ2-1 TRBV10-3 TRBD2 .
CASSLGVGTDTQYF TGTGCTAGCAGCTTAGGTGTGGGCACAGATACGCAGTATTTT TRBJ2-3 TRBV7-7 . .
CASSLRDMGNEKLFF TGTGCCAGCAGTTTGAGGGATATGGGGAATGAAAAACTGTTTTTT TRBJ1-4 TRBV6-5 . .
CASSLSRGNQPQHF TGTGCCAGCAGCTTGAGTAGGGGCAATCAGCCCCAGCATTTT TRBJ1-5 TRBV5-5 . .
CASSRGPEGDSPLHF TGTGCCAGCAGTCGGGGCCCAGAGGGTGATTCACCCCTCCACTTT TRBJ1-6 TRBV28 . .
CASKKDTRVEEQFF TGTGCCAGCAAAAAGGACACCCGGGTGGAGGAGCAGTTCTTC TRBJ2-1 TRBV6-5 . .
CASSLMINQPQHF TGTGCCAGCAGTCTGATGATCAATCAGCCCCAGCATTTT TRBJ1-5 TRBV12-3/TRBV12-4 . .
CASSYIQGAGEQYF TGTGCCAGCAGCTATATACAGGGGGCGGGTGAGCAGTACTTC TRBJ2-7 TRBV7-9 TRBD1 .
CASSLRLAGSSYNEQFF TGTGCCAGCAGCTTAAGACTAGCGGGAAGCTCCTACAATGAGCAGTTCTTC TRBJ2-1 TRBV11-2 TRBD2 .
CASSLDRTPPYGYTF TGTGCCAGCAGCCTCGACCGCACCCCACCCTATGGCTACACCTTC TRBJ1-2 TRBV5-6 . once
CASGLAGITGELFF TGTGCCTCAGGGCTAGCGGGGATCACCGGGGAGCTGTTTTTT TRBJ2-2 TRBV6-5 TRBD2 .
CASSLGLSLSRNSPLHF TGCGCCAGCAGCTTGGGTCTGTCCCTCTCGAGAAATTCACCCCTCCACTTT TRBJ1-6 TRBV5-1 . .
CASSRTQPPKADTQYF TGCGCCAGCAGCCGAACTCAGCCTCCTAAGGCCGATACGCAGTATTTT TRBJ2-3 TRBV4-1 . .
CASSLGDRPLSRNEQFF TGCGCCAGCAGCTTAGGGGACAGGCCCTTATCTCGCAATGAGCAGTTCTTC TRBJ2-1 TRBV5-1 TRBD1 .
CASSYSSGQIGNTIYF TGTGCCAGCAGTTACTCGTCAGGGCAAATCGGAAACACCATATATTTT TRBJ1-3 TRBV6-5 . .
CASSLVGQETQYF TGTGCCAGCAGCTTGGTAGGGCAAGAGACCCAGTACTTC TRBJ2-5 TRBV5-4 . once
CSVEVFSSGNTIYF TGCAGCGTTGAAGTTTTTAGCTCTGGAAACACCATATATTTT TRBJ1-3 TRBV29-1 . once
CASSIGLAGDKVPPTRFF TGCGCCAGCAGCATAGGACTAGCGGGAGACAAGGTCCCCCCGACGCGGTTCTTC TRBJ2-1 TRBV5-1 TRBD2 .
CASRGGILAYEQYF TGTGCCAGCAGGGGTGGGATATTGGCCTACGAGCAGTACTTC TRBJ2-7 TRBV2 . .
CASGQGAYEQYF TGTGCCAGTGGACAGGGGGCCTACGAGCAGTACTTC TRBJ2-7 TRBV28 TRBD1 .
CASSPWEETQYF TGTGCCAGCAGCCCGTGGGAAGAGACCCAGTACTTC TRBJ2-5 TRBV7-8 . .
CASSWAQGSGNTIYF TGTGCCAGCAGTTGGGCACAGGGGTCTGGAAACACCATATATTTT TRBJ1-3 TRBV6-5 TRBD1 .
CASGPLGVEQFF TGTGCCAGCGGCCCCCTCGGGGTTGAGCAGTTCTTC TRBJ2-1 TRBV5-6 . .
CAWSPSGNQPQHF TGTGCCTGGAGTCCATCAGGGAATCAGCCCCAGCATTTT TRBJ1-5 TRBV30 . .
CASSPAPQGPPKGEQYF TGTGCCAGCAGCCCTGCCCCTCAGGGTCCCCCTAAGGGCGAGCAGTACTTC TRBJ2-7 TRBV7-9 . few
CAISESTGTEAFF TGTGCCATCAGTGAGTCGACGGGCACTGAAGCTTTCTTT TRBJ1-1 TRBV10-3 . .
CAISEAGPDSYNEQFF TGTGCCATCAGTGAGGCGGGACCGGACTCCTACAATGAGCAGTTCTTC TRBJ2-1 TRBV10-3 . .